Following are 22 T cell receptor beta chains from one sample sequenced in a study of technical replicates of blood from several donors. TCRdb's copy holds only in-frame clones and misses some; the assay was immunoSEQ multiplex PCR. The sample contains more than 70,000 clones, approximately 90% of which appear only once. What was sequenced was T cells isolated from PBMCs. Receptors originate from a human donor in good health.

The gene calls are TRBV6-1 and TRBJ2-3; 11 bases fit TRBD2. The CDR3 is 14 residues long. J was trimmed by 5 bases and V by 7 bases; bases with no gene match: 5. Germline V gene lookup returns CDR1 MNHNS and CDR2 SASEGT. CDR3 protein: CASISGGAEDTQYF. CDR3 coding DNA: TGTGCCAGCATTAGCGGGGGGGCCGAAGATACGCAGTATTTT.

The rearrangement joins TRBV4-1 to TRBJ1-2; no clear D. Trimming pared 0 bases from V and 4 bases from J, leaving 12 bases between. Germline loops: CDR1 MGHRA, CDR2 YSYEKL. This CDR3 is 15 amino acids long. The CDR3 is CASSQEAGRSYGYTF. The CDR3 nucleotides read TGCGCCAGCAGCCAAGAGGCGGGAAGGAGCTATGGCTACACCTTC.

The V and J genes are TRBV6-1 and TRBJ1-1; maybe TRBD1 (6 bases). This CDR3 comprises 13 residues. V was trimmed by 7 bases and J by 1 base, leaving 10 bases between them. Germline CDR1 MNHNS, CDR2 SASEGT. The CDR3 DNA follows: TGTGCCAGCACCGCAGGGGCGAACACTGAAGCTTTCTTT. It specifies CASTAGANTEAFF.

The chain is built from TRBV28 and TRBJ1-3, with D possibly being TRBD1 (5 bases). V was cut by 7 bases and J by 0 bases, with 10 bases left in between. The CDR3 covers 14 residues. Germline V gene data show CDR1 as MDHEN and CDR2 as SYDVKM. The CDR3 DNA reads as TGTGCCAGCAAAAGCAGGGTCTCTGGAAACACCATATATTTT. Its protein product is CASKSRVSGNTIYF.

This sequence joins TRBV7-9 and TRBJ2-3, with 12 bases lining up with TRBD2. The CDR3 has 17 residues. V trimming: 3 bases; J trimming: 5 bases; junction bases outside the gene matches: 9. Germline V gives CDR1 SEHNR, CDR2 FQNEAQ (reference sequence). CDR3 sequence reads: CASSFKPTSGSGDTQYF. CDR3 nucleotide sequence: TGTGCCAGCAGCTTTAAACCGACTAGCGGGAGCGGAGATACGCAGTATTTT.

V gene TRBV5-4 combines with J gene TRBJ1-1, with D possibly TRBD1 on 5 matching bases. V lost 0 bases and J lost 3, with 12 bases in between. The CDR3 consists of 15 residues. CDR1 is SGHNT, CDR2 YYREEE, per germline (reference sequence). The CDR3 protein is CASSLVRGVDTEAFF. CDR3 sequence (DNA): TGTGCCAGCAGCTTGGTGCGGGGGGTGGACACTGAAGCTTTCTTT.

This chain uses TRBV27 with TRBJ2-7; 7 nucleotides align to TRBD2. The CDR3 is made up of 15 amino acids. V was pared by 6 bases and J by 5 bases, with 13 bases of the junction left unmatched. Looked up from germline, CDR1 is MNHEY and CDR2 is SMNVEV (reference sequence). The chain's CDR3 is CASRARLAISNEQYF. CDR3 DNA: TGTGCCAGCAGGGCGAGACTAGCAATATCCAACGAGCAGTACTTC.

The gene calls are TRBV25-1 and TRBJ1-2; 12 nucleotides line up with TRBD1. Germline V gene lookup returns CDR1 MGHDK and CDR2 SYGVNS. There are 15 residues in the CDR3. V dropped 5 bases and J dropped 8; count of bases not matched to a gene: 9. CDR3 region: CASSPKGQGAVGYTF. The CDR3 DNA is TGTGCCAGCAGTCCCAAGGGACAGGGGGCTGTAGGCTACACCTTC.

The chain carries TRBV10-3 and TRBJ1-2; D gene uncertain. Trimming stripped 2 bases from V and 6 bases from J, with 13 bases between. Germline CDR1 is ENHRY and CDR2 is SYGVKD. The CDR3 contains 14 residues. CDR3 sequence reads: CAISEGEGTDGYTF. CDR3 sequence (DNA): TGTGCCATCAGTGAGGGGGAGGGCACCGATGGCTACACCTTC.

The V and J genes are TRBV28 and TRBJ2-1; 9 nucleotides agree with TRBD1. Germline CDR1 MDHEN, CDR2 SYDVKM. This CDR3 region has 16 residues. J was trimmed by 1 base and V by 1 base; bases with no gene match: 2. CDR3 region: CASSLSGTGSYNEQFF. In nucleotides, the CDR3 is TGTGCCAGCAGTTTATCAGGGACAGGGTCCTACAATGAGCAGTTCTTC. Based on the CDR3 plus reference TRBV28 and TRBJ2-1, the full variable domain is DVKVTQSSRYLVKRTGEKVFLECVQDMDHENMFWYRQDPGLGLRLIYFSYDVKMKEKGDIPEGYSVSREKKERFSLILESASTNQTSMYLCASSLSGTGSYNEQFFGPGTRLTVL.

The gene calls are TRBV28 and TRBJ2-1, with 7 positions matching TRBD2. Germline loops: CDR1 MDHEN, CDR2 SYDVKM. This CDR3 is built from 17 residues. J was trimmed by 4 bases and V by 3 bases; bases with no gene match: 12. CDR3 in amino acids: CASSFGRRTSRYNEQFF. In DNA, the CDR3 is TGTGCCAGCAGTTTCGGTCGGAGGACTAGTCGGTACAATGAGCAGTTCTTC.

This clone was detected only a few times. Written as DNA, the CDR3 is TGCGCCAGCAGCATTCAGACAACTAACTATGGCTACACCTTC. Its translation is CASSIQTTNYGYTF. The gene calls are TRBV5-1 and TRBJ1-2; D not resolved. The germline CDR1 and CDR2 sequences are SGHRS and YFSETQ. Trimming cost V 4 bases and J 0 bases, with 10 bases left between them. The CDR3 totals 14 residues.

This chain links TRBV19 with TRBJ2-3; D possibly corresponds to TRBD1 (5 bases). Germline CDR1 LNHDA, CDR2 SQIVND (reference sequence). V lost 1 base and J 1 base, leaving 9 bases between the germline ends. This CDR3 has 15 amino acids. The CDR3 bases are TGTGCCAGTAGTATAGGGGGCTGGGGCACAGATACGCAGTATTTT. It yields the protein CASSIGGWGTDTQYF. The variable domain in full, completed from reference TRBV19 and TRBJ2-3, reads DGGITQSPKYLFRKEGQNVTLSCEQNLNHDAMYWYRQDPGQGLRLIYYSQIVNDFQKGDIAEGYSVSREKKESFPLTVTSAQKNPTAFYLCASSIGGWGTDTQYFGPGTRLTVL.

The chain's CDR3 is CASSPPHSSGNTIYF. The CDR3 DNA reads TGTGCCAGCAGCCCCCCCCATAGCTCTGGAAACACCATATATTTT. This chain uses TRBV9 with TRBJ1-3; D uncertain. The germline V gene has CDR1 SGDLS and CDR2 YYNGEE. CDR3 size: 15 residues. V lost 4 bases and J 0 bases, leaving 11 bases between the germline ends. The full variable domain, rest sourced from reference TRBV9 and TRBJ1-3, is DSGVTQTPKHLITATGQRVTLRCSPRSGDLSVYWYQQSLDQGLQFLIQYYNGEERAKGNILERFSAQQFPDLHSELNLSSLELGDSALYFCASSPPHSSGNTIYFGEGSWLTVV.

CDR3 sequence: CASSFGRDRGGGYTF. The CDR3 DNA reads as TGTGCCAGCAGCTTTGGACGGGACAGGGGTGGGGGCTACACCTTC. This chain joins TRBV5-4 and TRBJ1-2; 10 bases line up with TRBD1. Germline V gives CDR1 SGHNT, CDR2 YYREEE (reference sequence). The CDR3 runs 15 residues. The J segment lost 8 bases and the V segment lost 2 bases, leaving 9 bases of the junction unmatched.

The CDR3 coding sequence is TGTGCCTGGAGCGACAGGGTCGAGCAGTACTTC. Protein: CAWSDRVEQYF. The chain uses TRBV30 and TRBJ2-7; 7 positions match TRBD1. This CDR3 is built from 11 residues. V lost 3 bases to trimming and J lost 6 bases; unmatched junction nucleotides: 2. CDR1 GTSNPN and CDR2 SVGIG come from the germline V gene (reference sequence).

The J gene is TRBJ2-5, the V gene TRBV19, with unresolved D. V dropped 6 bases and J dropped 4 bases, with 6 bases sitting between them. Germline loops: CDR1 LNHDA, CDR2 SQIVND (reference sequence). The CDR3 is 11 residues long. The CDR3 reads CASSFLETQYF. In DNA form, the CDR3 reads TGTGCCAGTAGCTTTCTAGAGACCCAGTACTTC. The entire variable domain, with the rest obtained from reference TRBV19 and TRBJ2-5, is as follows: DGGITQSPKYLFRKEGQNVTLSCEQNLNHDAMYWYRQDPGQGLRLIYYSQIVNDFQKGDIAEGYSVSREKKESFPLTVTSAQKNPTAFYLCASSFLETQYFGPGTRLLVL.

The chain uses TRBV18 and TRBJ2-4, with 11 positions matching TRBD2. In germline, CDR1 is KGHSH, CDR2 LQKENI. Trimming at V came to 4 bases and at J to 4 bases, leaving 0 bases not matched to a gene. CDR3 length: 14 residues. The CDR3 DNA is TGTGCCAGCTCACGACTAGCGGGGAAAAACATTCAGTACTTC. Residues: CASSRLAGKNIQYF.

CDR3 DNA sequence: TGTGCCAGCAGCTTAGTATGGTCCGGGGTGACGAACACCGGGGAGCTGTTTTTT. As protein: CASSLVWSGVTNTGELFF. The J gene is TRBJ2-2, the V gene TRBV7-2; possible D gene TRBD2, 5 bases. In germline, CDR1 is SGHTA, CDR2 FQGNSA. The CDR3 has 18 amino acids. V was clipped by 1 base and J by 0 bases, with 15 bases between them.

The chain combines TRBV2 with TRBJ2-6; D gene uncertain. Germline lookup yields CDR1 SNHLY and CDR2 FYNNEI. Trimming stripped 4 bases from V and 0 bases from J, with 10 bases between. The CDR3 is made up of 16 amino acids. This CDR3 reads CASSGGSSSGANVLTF. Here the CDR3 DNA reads TGTGCCAGCAGTGGTGGCTCCAGCTCTGGGGCCAACGTCCTGACTTTC.

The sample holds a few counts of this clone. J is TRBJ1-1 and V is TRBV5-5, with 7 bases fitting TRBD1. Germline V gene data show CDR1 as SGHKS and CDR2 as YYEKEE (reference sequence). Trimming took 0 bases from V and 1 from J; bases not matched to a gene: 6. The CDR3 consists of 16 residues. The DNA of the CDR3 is TGTGCCAGCAGCTTGGGAGTTGGGACAGCGAACACTGAAGCTTTCTTT. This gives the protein CASSLGVGTANTEAFF.

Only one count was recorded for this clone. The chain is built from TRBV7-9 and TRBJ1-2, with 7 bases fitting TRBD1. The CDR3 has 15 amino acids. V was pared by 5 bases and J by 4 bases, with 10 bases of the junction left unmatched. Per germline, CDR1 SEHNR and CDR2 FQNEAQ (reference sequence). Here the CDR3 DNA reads TGTGCCAGCAGCGACTCAGGGGGTTACCTCTATGGCTACACCTTC. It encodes CASSDSGGYLYGYTF.